Shown below are 15 T cell receptor beta chains from a single sample sequenced in a study of T cells after yellow fever vaccination. TCRdb re-derived calls from the 5' RACE reads in MiXCR, one entry per CDR3 protein. The sample includes under 550,000 distinct CDR3 sequences, roughly a fifth of them seen just once. Sequenced here: PBMCs, sampled approximately 22 days after the first yellow fever vaccination. The origin of the receptors is a man between 18 and 35 years old who received the YFV17D yellow fever vaccine.

This clonotype has more than one count but fewer than ten. This chain uses TRBV7-3 with TRBJ2-2; TRBD2 aligns across 8 bases. Germline loops: CDR1 SGHTA, CDR2 FQGTGA. The V gene end was trimmed by 1 base and the J gene end by 6 bases; junction bases not matched to a gene: 4. The CDR3 consists of 15 residues. In DNA, the CDR3 is TGTGCCAGCAGCTTAATCGGGGGGGATGCCGGGGAGCTGTTTTTT. It encodes CASSLIGGDAGELFF.

The table lists this clonotype with a few counts. The V and J genes are TRBV5-1 and TRBJ2-1; 10 nucleotides match TRBD1. Germline V gene data show CDR1 as SGHRS and CDR2 as YFSETQ. With 4 bases clipped from V and 2 bases from J, the junction kept 12 bases outside the gene matches. There are 18 residues in the CDR3. The CDR3 sequence is CASSTMGNGTGAYNEQFF. In DNA, the CDR3 is TGCGCCAGCAGCACCATGGGGAACGGGACAGGGGCCTACAATGAGCAGTTCTTC.

Comments on this clonotype: A much more abundant neighbour one base away suggests this may be a read error. This chain connects TRBV6-1 to TRBJ2-2; tentatively, D is TRBD1 (6 bases). Germline V gene lookup returns CDR1 MNHNS and CDR2 SASEGT. The CDR3 extends over 15 amino acids. CDR3 in DNA: TGTGCCAGCAGCCGAGGGGGTCCGAACACCGGGGAGCTGTGTTTT. Encoded protein: CASSRGGPNTGELCF.

This clonotype turned up a few times. The rearrangement uses TRBV24-1 and TRBJ2-1; 9 positions agree with TRBD1. Trimming at V came to 5 bases and at J to 5 bases, leaving 9 bases not matched to a gene. This CDR3 contains 16 residues. Germline CDR1 is KGHDR and CDR2 is SFDVKD. The CDR3 region has the DNA TGTGCCACCAGTGTCGGACCGGGACAGGGCAACAATGAGCAGTTCTTC. Translating it yields CATSVGPGQGNNEQFF.

The sample holds many counts of this clonotype. The chain couples TRBV9 to TRBJ2-1; D is perhaps TRBD1 (6 bases). CDR1 is SGDLS and CDR2 is YYNGEE in the germline V gene. CDR3 size: 14 residues. V was trimmed by 0 bases and J by 8 bases, leaving 12 bases between them. The CDR3 spells CASSVGDIQYEQFF. The CDR3 DNA reads TGTGCCAGCAGCGTAGGGGACATCCAATATGAGCAGTTCTTC.

This clonotype was recorded many times. The gene calls are TRBV9 and TRBJ1-6; no clear D. Germline assignment: CDR1 SGDLS and CDR2 YYNGEE. Trimming removed 0 bases at V and 5 bases at J, with 3 bases between. This CDR3 is built from 13 residues. CDR3 DNA: TGTGCCAGCAGCGTAGGGGATAATTCACCCCTCCACTTT. Its translation: CASSVGDNSPLHF.

This clonotype was observed a handful of times. CDR3 protein: CASSDTGSDTIYF. CDR3 coding DNA: TGTGCCAGCAGTGACACCGGTTCGGACACCATATATTTT. The chain uses TRBV6-1 and TRBJ1-3; D remains ambiguous. Germline CDR1 reads MNHNS; CDR2 reads SASEGT. Trimming took off 3 bases at V and 8 bases at J, with 11 bases between the two ends. The CDR3 is 13 amino acids.

The chain carries TRBV12-3 or TRBV12-4 and TRBJ2-4; 9 bases match TRBD1. This CDR3 spans 16 amino acids. Trimming removed 6 bases from V and 5 bases from J; junction bases left unmatched: 11. Written as DNA, the CDR3 is TGTGCCAGCAGCTTACCCGTGGACAGGGGAGAAAACATTCAGTACTTC. Protein product: CASSLPVDRGENIQYF.

Only a few counts were recorded for this clonotype. V and J are TRBV7-8 and TRBJ2-1; D perhaps matches TRBD2 (6 bases). The CDR3 contains 14 residues. Germline lookup yields CDR1 SGHVS and CDR2 FQNEAQ. The V gene lost 3 bases and the J gene lost 5 bases, with 11 bases spanning the gap. The CDR3 protein is CASSLRGSHNEQFF. In DNA form, the CDR3 reads TGTGCCAGCAGCTTGCGGGGTTCGCACAATGAGCAGTTCTTC. The full variable domain, with the rest looked up from reference TRBV7-8 and TRBJ2-1, is GAGVSQSPRYKVAKRGQDVALRCDPISGHVSLFWYQQALGQGPEFLTYFQNEAQLDKSGLPSDRFFAERPEGSVSTLKIQRTQQEDSAVYLCASSLRGSHNEQFFGPGTRLTVL.

V and J are TRBV20-1 and TRBJ2-3, with a possible D match to TRBD2 (6 bases). Germline V lookup: CDR1 DFQATT, CDR2 SNEGSKA (reference sequence). This CDR3 contains 13 residues. The germline V and J ends were trimmed by 1 base and 4 bases, with 9 bases remaining between them. This chain's CDR3 is CSARGDFADTQYF. CDR3 nucleotides: TGCAGTGCTAGAGGGGACTTCGCAGATACGCAGTATTTT.

This clonotype was observed at least ten times. In DNA form, the CDR3 reads TGTGCCAGCAGAGCGGGGGGGCGGGGGAATGAGCAGTTCTTC. Translated, it gives CASRAGGRGNEQFF. This chain links TRBV5-4 with TRBJ2-1, with 10 nucleotides matching TRBD2. The CDR3 has 14 amino acids. The germline CDR1 and CDR2 sequences are SGHNT and YYREEE (reference sequence). V lost 5 bases, J lost 7 bases, and 6 bases stayed unmatched.

The table lists this clonotype with a few counts. This sequence joins TRBV4-3 and TRBJ1-5; 7 bases align to TRBD1. J was trimmed by 7 bases and V by 0 bases; bases with no gene match: 6. The germline CDR1 and CDR2 sequences are LGHNA and YSLEER. There are 15 residues in the CDR3. CDR3 protein: CASSQDRRGHQPQHF. The CDR3 DNA is TGCGCCAGCAGCCAAGATAGGAGGGGGCACCAGCCCCAGCATTTT.

The chain recombines TRBV27 with TRBJ2-3; 9 nucleotides line up with TRBD1. Germline CDR1 and CDR2: MNHEY and SMNVEV (reference sequence). The CDR3 has 15 amino acids. The V and J ends lost 5 bases and 4 bases, in that order; junction bases with no gene match: 7. The CDR3 protein is CASSPWTGEPDTQYF. DNA for the CDR3: TGTGCCAGCAGTCCATGGACAGGGGAACCAGATACGCAGTATTTT.

J is TRBJ2-1 and V is TRBV6-2 or TRBV6-3, with 9 bases identical to TRBD1. The CDR3 totals 15 residues. The J segment lost 7 bases and the V segment lost 5 bases, leaving 9 bases of the junction unmatched. Germline V lookup: CDR1 MNHEY, CDR2 SVGEGT. This CDR3 is CASSEEGQGENEQFF. CDR3 nucleotides: TGTGCCAGCAGTGAGGAGGGACAGGGAGAAAATGAGCAGTTCTTC.

With respect to this clonotype: No DNA is shown, since the ends of the CDR3 on it are uncertain; the CDR3 is the one TCRdb lists. The chain uses TRBV27 and TRBJ2-7. Germline CDR1 and CDR2: MNHEY and SMNVEV (reference sequence). The CDR3 is 14 amino acids long, termini counted. The CDR3 loop is CASSFLADSYEQYF.